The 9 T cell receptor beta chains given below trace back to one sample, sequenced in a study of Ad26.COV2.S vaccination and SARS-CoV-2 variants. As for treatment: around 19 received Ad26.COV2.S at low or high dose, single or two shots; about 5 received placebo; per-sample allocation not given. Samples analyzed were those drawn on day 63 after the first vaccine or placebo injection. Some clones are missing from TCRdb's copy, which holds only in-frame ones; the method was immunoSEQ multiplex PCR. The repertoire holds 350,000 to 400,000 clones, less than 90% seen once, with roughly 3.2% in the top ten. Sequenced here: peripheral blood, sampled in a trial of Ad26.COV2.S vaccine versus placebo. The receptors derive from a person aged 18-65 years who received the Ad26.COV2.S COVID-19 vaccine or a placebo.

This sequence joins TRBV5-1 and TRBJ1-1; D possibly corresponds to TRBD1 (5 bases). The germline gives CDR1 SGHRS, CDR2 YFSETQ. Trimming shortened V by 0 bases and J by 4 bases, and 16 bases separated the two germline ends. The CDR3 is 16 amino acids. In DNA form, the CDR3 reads TGCGCCAGCAGCTTGGACAGCGGCCGTGGGGGCACTGAAGCTTTCTTT. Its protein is CASSLDSGRGGTEAFF.

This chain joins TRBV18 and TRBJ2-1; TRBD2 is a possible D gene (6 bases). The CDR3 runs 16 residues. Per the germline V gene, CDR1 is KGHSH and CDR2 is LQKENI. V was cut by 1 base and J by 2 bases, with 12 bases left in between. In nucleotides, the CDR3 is TGTGCCAGCTCACCACAGGAGGGAGTTACCTACAATGAGCAGTTCTTC. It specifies CASSPQEGVTYNEQFF.

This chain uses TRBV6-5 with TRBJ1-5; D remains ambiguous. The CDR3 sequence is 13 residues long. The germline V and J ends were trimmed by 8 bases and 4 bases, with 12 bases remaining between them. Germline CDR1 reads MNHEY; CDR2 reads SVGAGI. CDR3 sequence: CASAWAGNQPQHF. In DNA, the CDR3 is TGTGCCAGCGCTTGGGCAGGTAATCAGCCCCAGCATTTT.

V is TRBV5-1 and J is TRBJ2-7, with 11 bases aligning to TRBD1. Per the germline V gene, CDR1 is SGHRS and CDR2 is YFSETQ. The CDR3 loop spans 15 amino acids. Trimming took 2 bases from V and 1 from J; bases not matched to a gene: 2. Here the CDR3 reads CASSFGTGGSYEQYF. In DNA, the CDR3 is TGCGCCAGCAGCTTCGGGACAGGGGGTTCCTACGAGCAGTACTTC.

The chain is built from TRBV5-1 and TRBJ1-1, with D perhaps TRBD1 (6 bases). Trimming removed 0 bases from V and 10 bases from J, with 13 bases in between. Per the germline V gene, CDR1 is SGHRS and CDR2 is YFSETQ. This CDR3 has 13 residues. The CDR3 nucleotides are TGCGCCAGCAGCTTGGGAGCGGACAGACCAGCTTTCTTT. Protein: CASSLGADRPAFF.

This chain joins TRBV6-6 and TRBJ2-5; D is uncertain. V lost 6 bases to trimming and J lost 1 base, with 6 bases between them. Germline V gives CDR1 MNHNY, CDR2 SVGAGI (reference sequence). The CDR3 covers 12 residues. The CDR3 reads CASRHLQETQYF. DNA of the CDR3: TGTGCCAGCAGACACCTCCAAGAGACCCAGTACTTC.

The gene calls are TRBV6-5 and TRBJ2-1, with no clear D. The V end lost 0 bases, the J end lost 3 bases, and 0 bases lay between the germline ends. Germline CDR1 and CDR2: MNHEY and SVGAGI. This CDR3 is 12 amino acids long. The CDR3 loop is CASSYSYNEQFF. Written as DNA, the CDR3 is TGTGCCAGCAGTTACTCCTACAATGAGCAGTTCTTC.

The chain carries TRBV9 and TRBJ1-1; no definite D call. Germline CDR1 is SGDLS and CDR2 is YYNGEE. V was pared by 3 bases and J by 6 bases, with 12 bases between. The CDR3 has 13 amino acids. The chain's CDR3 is CASSGGVSAEAFF. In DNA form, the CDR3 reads TGTGCCAGCAGCGGGGGAGTTTCGGCTGAAGCTTTCTTT. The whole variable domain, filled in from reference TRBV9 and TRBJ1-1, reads DSGVTQTPKHLITATGQRVTLRCSPRSGDLSVYWYQQSLDQGLQFLIQYYNGEERAKGNILERFSAQQFPDLHSELNLSSLELGDSALYFCASSGGVSAEAFFGQGTRLTVV.

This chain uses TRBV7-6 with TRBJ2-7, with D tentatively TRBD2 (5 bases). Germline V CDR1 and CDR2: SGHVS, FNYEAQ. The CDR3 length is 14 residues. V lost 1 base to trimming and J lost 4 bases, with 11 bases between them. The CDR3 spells CASSLGPEGYEQYF. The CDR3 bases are TGTGCCAGCAGCTTAGGTCCCGAGGGTTACGAGCAGTACTTC.